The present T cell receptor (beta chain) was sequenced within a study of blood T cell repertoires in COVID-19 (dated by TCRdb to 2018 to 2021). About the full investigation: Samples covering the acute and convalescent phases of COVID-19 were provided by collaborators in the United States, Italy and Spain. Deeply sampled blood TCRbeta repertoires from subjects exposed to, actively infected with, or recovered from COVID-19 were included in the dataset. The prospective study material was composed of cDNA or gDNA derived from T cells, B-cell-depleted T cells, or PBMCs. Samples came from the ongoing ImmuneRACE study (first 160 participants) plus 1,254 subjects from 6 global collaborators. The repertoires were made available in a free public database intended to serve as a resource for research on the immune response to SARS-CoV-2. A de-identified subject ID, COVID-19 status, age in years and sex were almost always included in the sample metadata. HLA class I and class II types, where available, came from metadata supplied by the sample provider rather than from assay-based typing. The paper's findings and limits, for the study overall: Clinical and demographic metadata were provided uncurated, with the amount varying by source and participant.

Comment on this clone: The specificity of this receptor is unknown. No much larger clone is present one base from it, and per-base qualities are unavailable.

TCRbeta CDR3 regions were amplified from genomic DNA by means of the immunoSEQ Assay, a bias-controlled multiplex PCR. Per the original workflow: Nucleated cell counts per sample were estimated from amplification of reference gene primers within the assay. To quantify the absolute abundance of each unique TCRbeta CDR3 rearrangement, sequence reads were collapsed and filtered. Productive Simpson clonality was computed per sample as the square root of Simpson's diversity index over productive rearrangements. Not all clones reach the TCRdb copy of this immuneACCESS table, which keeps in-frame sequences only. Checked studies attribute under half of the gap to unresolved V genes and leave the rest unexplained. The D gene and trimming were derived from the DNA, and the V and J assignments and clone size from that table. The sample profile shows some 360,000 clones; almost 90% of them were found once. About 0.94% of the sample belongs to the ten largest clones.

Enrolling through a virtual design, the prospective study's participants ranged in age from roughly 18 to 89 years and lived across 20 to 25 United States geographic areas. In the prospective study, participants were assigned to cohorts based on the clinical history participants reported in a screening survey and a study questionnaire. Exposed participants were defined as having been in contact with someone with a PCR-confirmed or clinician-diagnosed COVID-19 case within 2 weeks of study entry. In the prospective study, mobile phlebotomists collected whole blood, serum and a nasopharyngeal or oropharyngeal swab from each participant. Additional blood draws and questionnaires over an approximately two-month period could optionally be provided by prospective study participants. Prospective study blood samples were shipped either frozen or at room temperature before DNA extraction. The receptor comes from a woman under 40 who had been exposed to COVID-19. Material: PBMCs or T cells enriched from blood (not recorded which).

Here the CDR3 is given as CASARTESYEQYF. The nucleotide sequence is given as TGTGCCAGTGCCCGGACAGAATCCTACGAGCAGTACTTC. The sequence joins TRBV19 to TRBJ2-7, with a weak D call of TRBD1 (6 bases match). The CDR3 numbers 13 residues from cysteine through phenylalanine. Just the 39-base CDR3 DNA is kept, in frame starting at base 1. According to the germline V gene (reference sequence), CDR1 reads LNHDA and CDR2 reads SQIVND. V sheds 8 bases and J sheds 1 base, leaving 12 bases between their ends.